The 8 T cell receptor beta chains listed next were all sequenced from one sample in a study of T-cell reconstitution after alpha-beta-depleted transplantation in children. For TCRbeta, the library was prepared with unique molecular identifiers. TCRdb re-derived calls from the PCR reads in MiXCR, one entry per CDR3 protein. The table lists almost 250,000 distinct CDR3 sequences, around 25% of them singletons. The sample consisted of PBMCs, taken before TCRalphabeta/CD19-depleted stem cell transplant. Every receptor here comes from a girl aged 2-10 years with Fanconi anemia, due to receive a stem cell transplant.

The V and J genes are TRBV7-8 and TRBJ2-7, with unresolved D. This CDR3 is 15 amino acids long. Germline V gene lookup returns CDR1 SGHVS and CDR2 FQNEAQ. Trimming left V 5 bases short and J 6 bases short, with 20 bases between. The CDR3 region has the DNA TGTGCCAGCAGCCTTGCAGCTAACAGTGGAAGCGAGCAGTACTTC. Protein: CASSLAANSGSEQYF. The full variable domain, rest sourced from reference TRBV7-8 and TRBJ2-7, is GAGVSQSPRYKVAKRGQDVALRCDPISGHVSLFWYQQALGQGPEFLTYFQNEAQLDKSGLPSDRFFAERPEGSVSTLKIQRTQQEDSAVYLCASSLAANSGSEQYFGPGTRLTVT.

The chain is built from TRBV28 and TRBJ2-1; 8 nucleotides match TRBD2. The CDR3 covers 20 residues. V was pared by 4 bases and J by 0 bases, with 17 bases of the junction left unmatched. The germline V gene has CDR1 MDHEN and CDR2 SYDVKM. The CDR3 region has the DNA TGTGCCAGCAGTTCCAACGTGGTGGGTAGCGGGGTCAGCTCCTACAATGAGCAGTTCTTC. Its protein is CASSSNVVGSGVSSYNEQFF.

This clonotype was detected a few times. This rearrangement joins TRBV5-1 to TRBJ2-1, with D possibly TRBD2 on 6 matching bases. Trimming took 1 base from V and 6 from J, leaving 14 bases between them. Looked up from germline, CDR1 is SGHRS and CDR2 is YFSETQ. The CDR3 length is 15 residues. In DNA form, the CDR3 reads TGCGCCAGCAGCTTGCGACTAGGAGGGGCCAATGAGCAGTTCTTC. The encoded protein is CASSLRLGGANEQFF. The full variable domain, its missing parts supplied by reference TRBV5-1 and TRBJ2-1, is KAGVTQTPRYLIKTRGQQVTLSCSPISGHRSVSWYQQTPGQGLQFLFEYFSETQRNKGNFPGRFSGRQFSNSRSEMNVSTLELGDSALYLCASSLRLGGANEQFFGPGTRLTVL.

The chain links TRBV9 to TRBJ2-5; D is perhaps TRBD2 (7 bases). The CDR3 consists of 16 residues. Trimming shortened V by 2 bases and J by 7 bases, and 21 bases separated the two germline ends. Germline CDR1 reads SGDLS; CDR2 reads YYNGEE. CDR3 sequence (DNA): TGTGCCAGCAGCGTGGAGGGCGGGGGCGATAAGATGACCCAGTACTTC. This encodes CASSVEGGGDKMTQYF.

The chain recombines TRBV6-2 or TRBV6-3 with TRBJ2-1; 10 bases align to TRBD2. Germline V lookup: CDR1 MNHEY, CDR2 SVGEGT. Trimming took 2 bases from V and 7 from J; bases not matched to a gene: 8. This CDR3 is 16 amino acids long. The CDR3 sequence: CASSYPTSGDWNEQFF. CDR3 DNA sequence: TGTGCCAGCAGTTACCCCACTAGCGGGGATTGGAATGAGCAGTTCTTC.

The table lists this clonotype with a few counts. The V and J genes are TRBV27 and TRBJ2-7; D not certain. The CDR3 extends over 17 amino acids. CDR1 is MNHEY, CDR2 SMNVEV, per germline (reference sequence). Trimming left V 2 bases short and J 0 bases short, with 17 bases between. In DNA form, the CDR3 reads TGTGCCAGCAGTTTACGTGGGGTGACACAGAGCTCCTACGAGCAGTACTTC. As protein: CASSLRGVTQSSYEQYF.

The chain combines TRBV5-1 with TRBJ2-4; D perhaps matches TRBD1 (5 bases). From germline, CDR1 is SGHRS and CDR2 YFSETQ. V was cut by 0 bases and J by 1 base, with 8 bases left in between. The CDR3 runs 15 residues. In DNA, the CDR3 is TGCGCCAGCAGCTTGGAGGGGCGGGCCAAAAACATTCAGTACTTC. It specifies CASSLEGRAKNIQYF.

This clonotype has just a few counts. The chain links TRBV29-1 to TRBJ2-5; TRBD2 matches at 7 bases. J lost 5 bases, V lost 1 base, and 4 bases had no gene match. Germline V lookup: CDR1 SQVTM, CDR2 ANQGSEA. The CDR3 runs 13 residues. The CDR3 protein is CSVEGGREETQYF. Here the CDR3 DNA reads TGCAGCGTTGAAGGTGGGAGGGAGGAGACCCAGTACTTC.